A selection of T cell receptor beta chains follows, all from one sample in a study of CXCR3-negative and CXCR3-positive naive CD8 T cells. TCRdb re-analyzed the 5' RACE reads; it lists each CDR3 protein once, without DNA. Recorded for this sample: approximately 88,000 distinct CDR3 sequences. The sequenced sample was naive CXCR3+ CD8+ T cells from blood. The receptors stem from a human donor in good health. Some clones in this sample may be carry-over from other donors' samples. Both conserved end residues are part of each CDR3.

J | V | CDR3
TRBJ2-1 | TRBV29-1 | CSVEGAQIDEQFF
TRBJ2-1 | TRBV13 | CASSLRAGPSYNEQFF
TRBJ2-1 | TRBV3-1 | CASSLSWNEQFF
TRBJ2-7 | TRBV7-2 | CASSLFLVPYEQYF
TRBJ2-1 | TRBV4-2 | CASSQVGDTNNEQFF
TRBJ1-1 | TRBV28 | CASSSRDKHTEAFF
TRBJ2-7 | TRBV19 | CASSIGAGQRTFYEQYF
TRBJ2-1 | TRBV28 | CASSFRPSTYNEQFF
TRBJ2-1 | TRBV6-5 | CASSPPRSSYNEQFF
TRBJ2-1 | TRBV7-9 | CASSLLREWDNEQFF
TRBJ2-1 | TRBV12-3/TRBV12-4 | CASSMTSGRANEQFF
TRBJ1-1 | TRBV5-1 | CASSLARQVTEAFF
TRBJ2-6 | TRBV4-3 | CASSGIGANVLTF
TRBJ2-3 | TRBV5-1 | CASSLGDSTDTQYF
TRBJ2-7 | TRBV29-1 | CSVVGEMEQYF
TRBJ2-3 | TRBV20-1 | CSAGLKTAGGTTDMQYF
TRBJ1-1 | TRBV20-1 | CSARWTGAKAFF
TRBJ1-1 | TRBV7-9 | CASRLTGGNTEAFF